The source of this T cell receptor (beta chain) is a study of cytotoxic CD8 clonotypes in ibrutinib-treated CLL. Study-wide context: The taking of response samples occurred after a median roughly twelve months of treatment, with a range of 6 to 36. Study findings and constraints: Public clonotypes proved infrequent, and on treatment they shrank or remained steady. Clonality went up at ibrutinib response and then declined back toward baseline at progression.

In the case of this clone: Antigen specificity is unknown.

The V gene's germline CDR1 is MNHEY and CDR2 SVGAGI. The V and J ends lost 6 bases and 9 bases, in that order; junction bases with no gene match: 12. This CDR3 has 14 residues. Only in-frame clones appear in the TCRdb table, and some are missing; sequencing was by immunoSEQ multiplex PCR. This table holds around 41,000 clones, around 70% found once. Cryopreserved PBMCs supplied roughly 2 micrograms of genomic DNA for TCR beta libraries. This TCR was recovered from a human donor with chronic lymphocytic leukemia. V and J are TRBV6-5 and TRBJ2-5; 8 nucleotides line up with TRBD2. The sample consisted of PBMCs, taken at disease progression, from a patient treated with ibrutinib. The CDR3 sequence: CASRNGGAGMAQYF. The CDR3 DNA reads TGTGCCAGCAGAAACGGGGGGGCCGGGATGGCCCAGTACTTC.